The TCR beta chain described here comes from a study of shared clonotypes between healthy human individuals. This table comes from immunoSEQ multiplex PCR, and its TCRdb copy is limited to in-frame clones, with some not included. The repertoire has roughly 2.6 million clones, around 90% of them found once; the top ten carry 0.14%. Germline CDR1 is LNHDA and CDR2 is SQIVND (reference sequence). This CDR3 region has 14 residues. The germline V and J ends were trimmed by 0 bases and 13 bases, with 16 bases remaining between them. This chain connects TRBV19 to TRBJ2-4; a possible D gene is TRBD1 (6 bases). Sequenced sample: naive CD4+ T cells sorted from blood. Indicated subset: CD45RA+ positively selected. The sequence was obtained from a man between 18 and 29 years old in good health. CDR3 residues: CASSIDLTNREQYF. DNA of the CDR3: TGTGCCAGTAGTATAGATCTAACTAACAGGGAACAGTACTTC. Full variable domain (rest looked up from reference TRBV19 and TRBJ2-4): DGGITQSPKYLFRKEGQNVTLSCEQNLNHDAMYWYRQDPGQGLRLIYYSQIVNDFQKGDIAEGYSVSREKKESFPLTVTSAQKNPTAFYLCASSIDLTNREQYFGAGTRLSVL.